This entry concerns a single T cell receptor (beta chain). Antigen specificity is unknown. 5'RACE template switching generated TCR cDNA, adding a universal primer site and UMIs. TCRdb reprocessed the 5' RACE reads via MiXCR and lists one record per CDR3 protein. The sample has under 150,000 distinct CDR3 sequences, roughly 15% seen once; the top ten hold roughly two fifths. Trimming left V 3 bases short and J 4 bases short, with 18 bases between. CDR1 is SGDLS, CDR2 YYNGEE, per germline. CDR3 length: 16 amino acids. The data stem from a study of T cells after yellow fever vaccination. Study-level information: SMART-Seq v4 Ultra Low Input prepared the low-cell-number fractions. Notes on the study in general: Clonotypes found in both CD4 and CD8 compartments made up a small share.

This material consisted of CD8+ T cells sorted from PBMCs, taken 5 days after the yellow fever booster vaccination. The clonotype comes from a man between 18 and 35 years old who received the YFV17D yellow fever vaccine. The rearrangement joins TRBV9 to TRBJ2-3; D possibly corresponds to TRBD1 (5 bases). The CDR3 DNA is TGTGCCAGCAGCGGGGCGCCAGGGTTTCGCTCAGATACGCAGTATTTT. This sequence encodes CASSGAPGFRSDTQYF.